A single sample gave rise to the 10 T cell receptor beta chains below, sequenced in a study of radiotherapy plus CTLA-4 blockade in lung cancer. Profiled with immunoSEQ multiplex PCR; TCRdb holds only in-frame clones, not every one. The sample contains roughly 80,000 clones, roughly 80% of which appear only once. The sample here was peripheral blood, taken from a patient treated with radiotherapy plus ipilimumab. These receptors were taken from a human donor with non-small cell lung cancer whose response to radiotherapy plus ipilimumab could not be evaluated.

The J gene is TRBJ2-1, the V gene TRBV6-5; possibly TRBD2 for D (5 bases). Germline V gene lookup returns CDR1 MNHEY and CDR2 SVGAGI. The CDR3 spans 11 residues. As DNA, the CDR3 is TGTGCGGTGGAGGCCTACAATGAGCAGTTCTTC. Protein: CAVEAYNEQFF.

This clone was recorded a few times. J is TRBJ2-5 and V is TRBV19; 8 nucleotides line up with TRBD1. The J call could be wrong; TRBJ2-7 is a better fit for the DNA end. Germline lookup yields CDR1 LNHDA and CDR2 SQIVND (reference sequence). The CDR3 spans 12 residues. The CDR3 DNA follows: TGTGCCAGTAGTGACAGGGGCTACGAGCAGTACTTC. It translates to CASSDRGYEQYF.

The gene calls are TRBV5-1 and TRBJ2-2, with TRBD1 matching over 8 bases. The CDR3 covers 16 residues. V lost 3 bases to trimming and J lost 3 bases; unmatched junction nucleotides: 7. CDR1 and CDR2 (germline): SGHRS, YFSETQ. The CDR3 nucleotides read TGCGCCAGCAGCTGGGGACAGGTAGTGGACACCGGGGAGCTGTTTTTT. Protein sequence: CASSWGQVVDTGELFF.

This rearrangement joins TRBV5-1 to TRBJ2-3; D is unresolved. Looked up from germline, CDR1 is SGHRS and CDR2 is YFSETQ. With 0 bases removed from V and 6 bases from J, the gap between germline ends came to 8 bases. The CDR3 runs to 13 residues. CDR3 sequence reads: CASSLGPSDTQYF. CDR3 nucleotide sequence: TGCGCCAGCAGCTTGGGTCCGTCGGATACGCAGTATTTT.

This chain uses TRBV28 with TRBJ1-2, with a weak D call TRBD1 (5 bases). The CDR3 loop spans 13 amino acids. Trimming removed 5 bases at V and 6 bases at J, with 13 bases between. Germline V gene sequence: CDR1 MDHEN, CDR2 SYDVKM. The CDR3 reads CASSKAGMDGYTF. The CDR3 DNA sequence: TGTGCCAGCAGTAAAGCAGGGATGGATGGCTACACCTTC.

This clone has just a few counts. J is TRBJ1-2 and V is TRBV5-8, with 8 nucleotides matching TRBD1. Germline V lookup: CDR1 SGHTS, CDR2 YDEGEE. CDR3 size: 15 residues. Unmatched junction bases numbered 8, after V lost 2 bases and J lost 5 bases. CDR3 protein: CASSLGQGREYGYTF. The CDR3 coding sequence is TGTGCCAGCAGCTTAGGACAGGGAAGGGAGTATGGCTACACCTTC. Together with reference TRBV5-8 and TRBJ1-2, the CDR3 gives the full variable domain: EAGVTQSPTHLIKTRGQQATLRCSPISGHTSVYWYQQALGLGLQFLLWYDEGEERNRGNFPPRFSGRQFPNYSSELNVNALELEDSALYLCASSLGQGREYGYTFGSGTRLTVV.

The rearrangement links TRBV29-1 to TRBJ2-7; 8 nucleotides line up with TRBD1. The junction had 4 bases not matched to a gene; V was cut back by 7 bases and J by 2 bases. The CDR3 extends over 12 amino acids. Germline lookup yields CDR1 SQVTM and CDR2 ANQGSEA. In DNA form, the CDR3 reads TGCAGCGCCGGACAGGGCGCCTACGAGCAGTACTTC. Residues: CSAGQGAYEQYF.

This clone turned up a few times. CDR3 sequence: CASSISLWRKFNTEAFF. In nucleotides, the CDR3 is TGTGCCAGTAGTATCAGTTTGTGGAGGAAATTTAACACTGAAGCTTTCTTT. The chain couples TRBV19 to TRBJ1-1; D is undetermined. The CDR3 contains 17 residues. V shed 3 bases and J shed 2 bases, with 19 bases lying between them. The germline gives CDR1 LNHDA, CDR2 SQIVND (reference sequence).

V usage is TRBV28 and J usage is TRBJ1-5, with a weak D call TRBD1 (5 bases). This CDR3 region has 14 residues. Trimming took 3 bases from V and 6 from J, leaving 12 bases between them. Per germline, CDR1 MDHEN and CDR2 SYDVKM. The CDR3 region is CASSFMDTVQPQHF. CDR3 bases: TGTGCCAGCAGTTTCATGGACACGGTTCAGCCCCAGCATTTT.

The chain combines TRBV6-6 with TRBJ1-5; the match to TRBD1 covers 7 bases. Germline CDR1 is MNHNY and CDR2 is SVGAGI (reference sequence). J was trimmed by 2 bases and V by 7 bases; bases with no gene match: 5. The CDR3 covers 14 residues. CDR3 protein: CASNRQGGNQPQHF. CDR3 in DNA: TGTGCCAGCAACCGACAGGGTGGCAATCAGCCCCAGCATTTT.